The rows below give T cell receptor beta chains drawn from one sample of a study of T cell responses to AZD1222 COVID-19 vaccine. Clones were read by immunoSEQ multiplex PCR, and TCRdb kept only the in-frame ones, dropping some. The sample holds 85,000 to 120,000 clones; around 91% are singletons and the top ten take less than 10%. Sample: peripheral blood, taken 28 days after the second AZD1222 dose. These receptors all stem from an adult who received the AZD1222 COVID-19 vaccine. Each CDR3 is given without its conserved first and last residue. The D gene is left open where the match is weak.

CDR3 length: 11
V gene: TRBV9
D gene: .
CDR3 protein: ASSPPRPNEQF

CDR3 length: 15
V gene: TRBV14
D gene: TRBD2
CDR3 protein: ASSQGASGGYQETQY

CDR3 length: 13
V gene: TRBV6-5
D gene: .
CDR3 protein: ASSYSRGIGSPLH

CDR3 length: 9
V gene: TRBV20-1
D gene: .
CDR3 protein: SAHRETEAF

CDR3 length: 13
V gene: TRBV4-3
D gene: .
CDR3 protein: ASSQEGAHTGELF

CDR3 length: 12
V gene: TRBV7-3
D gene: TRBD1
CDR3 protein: ASSSTGGTYEQY

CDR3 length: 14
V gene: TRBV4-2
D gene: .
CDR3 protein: ASSLQTGADGEKLF

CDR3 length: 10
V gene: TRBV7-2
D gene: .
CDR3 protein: ASSTSTDTQY

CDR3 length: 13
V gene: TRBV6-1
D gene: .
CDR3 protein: ASSENYGGSYEQY

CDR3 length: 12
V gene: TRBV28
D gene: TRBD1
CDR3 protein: ASRTGELADGYT

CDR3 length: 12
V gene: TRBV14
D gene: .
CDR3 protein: ASSQDRAVETQY

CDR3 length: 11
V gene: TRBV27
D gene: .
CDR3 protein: ASSREASDTQY

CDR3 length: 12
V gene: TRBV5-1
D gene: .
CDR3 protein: ASRTGAGRETQY

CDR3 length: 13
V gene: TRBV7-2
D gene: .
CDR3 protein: ASSLAERGTNIQY

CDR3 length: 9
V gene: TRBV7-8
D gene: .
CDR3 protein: ASSPWDEQF

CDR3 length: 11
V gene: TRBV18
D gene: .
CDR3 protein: ASSPGLSYGYT

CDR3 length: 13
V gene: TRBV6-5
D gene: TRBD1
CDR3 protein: ASSAPRTGNYGYT

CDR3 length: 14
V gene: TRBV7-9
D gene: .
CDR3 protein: ASSLVFTGGNYGYT

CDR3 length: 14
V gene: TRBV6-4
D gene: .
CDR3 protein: ASSERGRRGNQPQH

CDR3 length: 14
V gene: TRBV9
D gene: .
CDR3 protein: ASSVGADGGNYGYT

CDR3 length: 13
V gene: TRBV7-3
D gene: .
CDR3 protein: ASSETPGQQETQY

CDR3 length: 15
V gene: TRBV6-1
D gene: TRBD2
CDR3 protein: ASSEGVAGGNSYEQY

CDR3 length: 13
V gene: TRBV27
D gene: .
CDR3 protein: ASSSDRRAGETQY

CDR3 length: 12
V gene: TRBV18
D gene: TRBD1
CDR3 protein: ASSPTGGDAEAF

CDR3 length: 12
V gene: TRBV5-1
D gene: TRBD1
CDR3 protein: ASSQDRGNTEAF

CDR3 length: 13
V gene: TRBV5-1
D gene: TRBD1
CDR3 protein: ASSSGTGGDYGYT

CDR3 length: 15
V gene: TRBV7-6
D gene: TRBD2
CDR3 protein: ASSLGAAGGPYNEQF

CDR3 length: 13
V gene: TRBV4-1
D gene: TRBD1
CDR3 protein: ASSLAGQTNEKLF

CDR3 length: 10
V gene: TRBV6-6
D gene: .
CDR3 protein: ASSYFEGEAF

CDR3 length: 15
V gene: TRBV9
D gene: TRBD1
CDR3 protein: ASSGLLTGGWADTQY

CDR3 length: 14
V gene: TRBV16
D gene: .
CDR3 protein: ASTTDRDPAKNIQY

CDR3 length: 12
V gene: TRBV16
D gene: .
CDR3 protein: ASSLGRGSYEQY

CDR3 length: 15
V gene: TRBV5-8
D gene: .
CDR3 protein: ASSLGQVVVSNQPQH

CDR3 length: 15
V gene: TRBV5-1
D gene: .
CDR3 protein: ASSLNRVISGANVLT

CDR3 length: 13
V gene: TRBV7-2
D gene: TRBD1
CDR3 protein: ASSPGGSANEKLF

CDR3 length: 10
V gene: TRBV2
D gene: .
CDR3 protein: ASKEENTEAF

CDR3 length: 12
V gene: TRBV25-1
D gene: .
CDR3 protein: ASSEYRVGTEAF

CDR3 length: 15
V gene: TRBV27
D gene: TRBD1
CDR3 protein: ASSLSELGTGGNEQF